This T cell receptor beta chain comes out of a study of OX40 agonist ivuxolimab in advanced cancers. General observations from the study: At doses 0.1 to 3.0 mg/kg, CD4+ and CD8+ clones expanded. CD4+ T cells averaged fewer expanded clones than CD8+ T cells. The antigen specificity of the peripheral T cells (those that were expanded) was not determined.

Assay used: immunoSEQ multiplex PCR; TCRdb lists only in-frame clones, some missing. The sample shows around 84,000 clones, around 90% of them seen only once. The CDR3 is 14 amino acids. Germline CDR1 SGHAT, CDR2 FQNNGV. V shed 5 bases and J shed 5 bases, with 15 bases lying between them. Comments on this clone: Its antigen remains unidentified.

The J gene is TRBJ1-1, the V gene TRBV11-2, with D perhaps matching TRBD1 (5 bases). This receptor was identified in an adult with an advanced solid tumor such as melanoma, head and neck, liver or kidney cancer. Sequenced material: CD4+ or CD8+ T cells sorted from blood, taken in a trial of the OX40 agonist ivuxolimab. The CDR3 here is CASSPGGGWTEAFF. The CDR3, as DNA: TGTGCCAGCAGCCCGGGGGGGGGATGGACTGAAGCTTTCTTT.